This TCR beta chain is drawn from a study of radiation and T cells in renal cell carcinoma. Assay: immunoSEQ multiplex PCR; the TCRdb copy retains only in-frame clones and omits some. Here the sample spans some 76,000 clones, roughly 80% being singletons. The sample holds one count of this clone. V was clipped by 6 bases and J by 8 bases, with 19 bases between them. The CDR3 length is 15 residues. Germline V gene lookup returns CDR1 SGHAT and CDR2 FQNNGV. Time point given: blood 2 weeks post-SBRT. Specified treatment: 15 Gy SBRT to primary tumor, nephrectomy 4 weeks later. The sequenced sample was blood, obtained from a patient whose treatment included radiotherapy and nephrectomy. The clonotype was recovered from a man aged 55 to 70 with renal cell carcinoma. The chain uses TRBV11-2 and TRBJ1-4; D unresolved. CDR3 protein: CASSPSGRGQEKLFF. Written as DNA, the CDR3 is TGTGCCAGCAGTCCAAGCGGACGCGGGCAAGAAAAACTGTTTTTT. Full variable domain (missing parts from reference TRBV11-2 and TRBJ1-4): EAGVAQSPRYKIIEKRQSVAFWCNPISGHATLYWYQQILGQGPKLLIQFQNNGVVDDSQLPKDRFSAERLKGVDSTLKIQPAKLEDSAVYLCASSPSGRGQEKLFFGSGTQLSVL.